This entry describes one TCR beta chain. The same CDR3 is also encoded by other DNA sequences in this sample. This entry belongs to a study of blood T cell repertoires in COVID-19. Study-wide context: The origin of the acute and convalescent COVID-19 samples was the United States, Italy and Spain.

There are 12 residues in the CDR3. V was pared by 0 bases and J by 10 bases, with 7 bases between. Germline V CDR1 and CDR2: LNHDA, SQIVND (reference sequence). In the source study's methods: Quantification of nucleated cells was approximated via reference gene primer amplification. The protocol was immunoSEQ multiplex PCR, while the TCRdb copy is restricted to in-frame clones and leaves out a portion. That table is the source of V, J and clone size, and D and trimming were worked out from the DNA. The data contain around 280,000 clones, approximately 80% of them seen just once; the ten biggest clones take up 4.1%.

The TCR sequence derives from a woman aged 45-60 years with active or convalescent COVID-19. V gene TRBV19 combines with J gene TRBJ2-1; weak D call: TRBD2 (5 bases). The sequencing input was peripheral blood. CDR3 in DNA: TGTGCCAGTAGTATAGACAGAGGGGAGCAGTTCTTC. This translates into CASSIDRGEQFF.